Below, one T cell receptor (beta chain) is given with its context. Antigen: not known. At one of its ends the junction is not consistent with the germline gene, which may arise from a read error. RNA was extracted from bulk tissue without any cell sorting. The sample is drawn from a study of tumor and adjacent non-tumor tissue in lung cancer. Study context: The cohort had about 12 adenocarcinoma, a couple of squamous cell and 1 small cell patients. Patients were aged about 30 to 80, about 10 men and 4 to 6 women, stage I to III.

General study findings and limits: Tumor repertoires had a smaller top 100 clone share than normal lung. Tumor TCR diversity, when higher, was linked to shorter survival.

The library came from three nested PCR rounds adapted from ARM-PCR protocols. Using its own MiXCR run on the multiplex PCR reads, TCRdb lists one record per CDR3 protein. Of 78,000 or so distinct CDR3 sequences detected, over 80% appear once; the ten largest clones hold 10% to 15%. The source of this sequence is a woman in her forties or fifties with non-small cell lung cancer. Material: lung tumor tissue.

The CDR3 nucleotides read TGCAGTGTTACCCCGCGGGGGAATGAGCAATTCTTC. Its translation is CSVTPRGNEQFF. The chain has TRBV20-1 and TRBJ2-1; 7 nucleotides align to TRBD2. Germline CDR1 and CDR2: DFQATT and SNEGSKA (reference sequence). This CDR3 is 12 amino acids long.